This T cell receptor (beta chain) derives from a study of identical twins. CDR1 is SEHNR, CDR2 FQNEAQ, per germline (reference sequence). The CDR3 extends over 15 amino acids. Trimming took 5 bases from V and 4 from J, leaving 17 bases between them. Each donor (without exception) was a healthy Caucasian. This clonotype appeared a few times. TCRdb redid the calling of the 5' RACE reads with MiXCR, one entry per CDR3 protein. The repertoire holds 400,000 to 550,000 distinct CDR3 sequences, with approximately 22% as singletons. The data also belong to a second study, concerning T cells expressing NK-cell markers. That source adds: From sorted CD3+CD56+NKG2C+, CD3+CD56+NKG2C- and CD3+CD56-NKG2C+ T cells came the TCR beta repertoires. The sequencing cohort of eight donors included seven HCMV-seropositive individuals and one seronegative individual.

The chain carries TRBV7-9 and TRBJ2-5; D is possibly TRBD2 (5 bases). Sequences were obtained from CD4+ T cells sorted from blood. The clonotype was recovered from a woman between 18 and 29 years old in good health. For the CDR3, the DNA is TGTGCCAGCAGCACCGCGAGGGCGGCGGGAGAGACCCAGTACTTC. Translation gives CASSTARAAGETQYF. Variable domain in full (rest from reference TRBV7-9 and TRBJ2-5): DTGVSQNPRHKITKRGQNVTFRCDPISEHNRLYWYRQTLGQGPEFLTYFQNEAQLEKSRLLSDRFSAERPKGSFSTLEIQRTEQGDSAMYLCASSTARAAGETQYFGPGTRLLVL.